Presented here are 30 T cell receptor beta chains from one specimen sequenced in a study of blood T cell repertoires in COVID-19. The repertoire was sequenced with immunoSEQ multiplex PCR; TCRdb's copy has only in-frame clones and lacks some. The top ten clones hold about 0.94% of a sample with a few hundred thousand clones, 89% of them seen once. Sequencing was done on a sample of peripheral blood. The receptors were sampled from a woman aged 35 to 49 who had recovered from COVID-19.

This chain joins TRBV11-3 and TRBJ1-1; D gene uncertain. Germline V CDR1 and CDR2: SGHNT, YENEEA. V was trimmed by 5 bases and J by 5 bases, leaving 18 bases between them. The CDR3 totals 15 residues. In DNA form, the CDR3 reads TGTGCCAGCAGCGTACCCCGGGAGGGAGGGACTGAAGCTTTCTTT. Translating gives CASSVPREGGTEAFF. Full variable domain (remainder filled in from reference TRBV11-3 and TRBJ1-1): EAGVVQSPRYKIIEKKQPVAFWCNPISGHNTLYWYLQNLGQGPELLIRYENEEAVDDSQLPKDRFSAERLKGVDSTLKIQPAELGDSAVYLCASSVPREGGTEAFFGQGTRLTVV.

The chain links TRBV20-1 to TRBJ2-7, with 15 bases fitting TRBD2. Germline V CDR1 and CDR2: DFQATT, SNEGSKA (reference sequence). CDR3 length: 16 amino acids. Trimming at V came to 3 bases and at J to 4 bases, leaving 7 bases not matched to a gene. The CDR3 reads CSASYGTSGRTYEQYF. CDR3 sequence (DNA): TGCAGTGCTAGTTACGGGACTAGCGGGAGGACGTACGAGCAGTACTTC.

V is TRBV11-3 and J is TRBJ2-3, with TRBD1 matching over 12 bases. V trimming: 3 bases; J trimming: 10 bases; junction bases outside the gene matches: 5. CDR3 size: 14 residues. Germline CDR1 SGHNT, CDR2 YENEEA. The CDR3 DNA reads TGTGCCAGCAGCTTGGGACAGGGGGCTTTTGCGCAGTATTTT. Encoded protein: CASSLGQGAFAQYF.

The count of this clone is one. The chain joins TRBV10-3 to TRBJ2-7; 8 bases agree with TRBD2. The CDR3 runs 14 residues. CDR1 and CDR2 from the germline V gene are ENHRY and SYGVKD. V gave up 10 bases and J gave up 3 bases; unmatched junction bases: 11. This CDR3 is CATAGAGGDYEQYF. As DNA, the CDR3 is TGTGCCACCGCAGGGGCGGGAGGAGACTACGAGCAGTACTTC.

The V and J genes are TRBV2 and TRBJ2-2; 11 bases are shared with TRBD2. This CDR3 spans 16 amino acids. Germline CDR1 SNHLY, CDR2 FYNNEI. Trimming took 4 bases from V and 3 from J; bases not matched to a gene: 4. DNA of the CDR3: TGTGCCAGCAGTGGGGGTAGCGGGAGGGACACCGGGGAGCTGTTTTTT. Translation: CASSGGSGRDTGELFF.

The chain combines TRBV19 with TRBJ2-3, with D perhaps TRBD1 (6 bases). The CDR3 extends over 14 amino acids. The V and J ends lost 6 bases and 4 bases respectively, with 14 bases between them. Germline V lookup: CDR1 LNHDA, CDR2 SQIVND (reference sequence). The CDR3: CASSRAQGPDTQYF. The CDR3 coding sequence is TGTGCCAGTAGCAGGGCACAGGGCCCAGATACGCAGTATTTT.

J is TRBJ1-2 and V is TRBV6-5, with a weak D call TRBD1 (6 bases). CDR3 length: 14 amino acids. Germline values: CDR1 MNHEY, CDR2 SVGAGI. Trimming left V 5 bases short and J 4 bases short, with 14 bases between. CDR3 in DNA: TGTGCCAGCAGTAAAAGCGGGGGCCTCTATGGCTACACCTTC. Encoded protein: CASSKSGGLYGYTF.

The V call is TRBV5-1, the J call TRBJ2-7; perhaps TRBD2 as D (5 bases). Germline CDR1 reads SGHRS; CDR2 reads YFSETQ. V lost 1 base to trimming and J lost 2 bases, with 10 bases between them. This CDR3 is 14 amino acids long. CDR3 protein: CASSLSTTTYEQYF. The CDR3 bases are TGCGCCAGCAGCTTGTCGACTACTACCTACGAGCAGTACTTC. Looking up the rest from reference TRBV5-1 and TRBJ2-7 gives the full variable domain: KAGVTQTPRYLIKTRGQQVTLSCSPISGHRSVSWYQQTPGQGLQFLFEYFSETQRNKGNFPGRFSGRQFSNSRSEMNVSTLELGDSALYLCASSLSTTTYEQYFGPGTRLTVT.

The chain has TRBV2 and TRBJ1-3; no reliable D call. The V end lost 1 base, the J end lost 0 bases, and 4 bases lay between the germline ends. The germline gives CDR1 SNHLY, CDR2 FYNNEI. The CDR3 consists of 14 residues. CDR3 sequence (DNA): TGTGCCAGCAGTGAAGGTAGCTCTGGAAACACCATATATTTT. This codes for CASSEGSSGNTIYF. The full variable domain, completed using reference TRBV2 and TRBJ1-3, is EPEVTQTPSHQVTQMGQEVILRCVPISNHLYFYWYRQILGQKVEFLVSFYNNEISEKSEIFDDQFSVERPDGSNFTLKIRSTKLEDSAMYFCASSEGSSGNTIYFGEGSWLTVV.

The chain is built from TRBV27 and TRBJ2-1, with a weak D call TRBD2 (5 bases). V shed 2 bases and J shed 3 bases, with 8 bases lying between them. The CDR3 has 14 residues. Germline assignment: CDR1 MNHEY and CDR2 SMNVEV (reference sequence). Written as DNA, the CDR3 is TGTGCCAGCAGTTTACGCGGGCTCTACAATGAGCAGTTCTTC. Protein: CASSLRGLYNEQFF.

This chain links TRBV18 with TRBJ1-2, with 10 bases that match TRBD1. Germline loops: CDR1 KGHSH, CDR2 LQKENI. There are 16 residues in the CDR3. V shed 4 bases and J 3 bases; nucleotides not matched to a gene: 8. The CDR3, as DNA: TGTGCCAGCTCACGCTCGCGACAGGGGGCCGACTATGGCTACACCTTC. This encodes CASSRSRQGADYGYTF.

V and J are TRBV19 and TRBJ2-1, with a weak D call TRBD2 (6 bases). Germline V gene data show CDR1 as LNHDA and CDR2 as SQIVND (reference sequence). The CDR3 runs 15 residues. V was pared by 3 bases and J by 9 bases, with 18 bases between. CDR3 in DNA: TGTGCCAGTAGTATCCCGGGACTTTACTCGGGTGAGCAGTTCTTC. Translation gives CASSIPGLYSGEQFF. Full variable domain (remainder filled in from reference TRBV19 and TRBJ2-1): DGGITQSPKYLFRKEGQNVTLSCEQNLNHDAMYWYRQDPGQGLRLIYYSQIVNDFQKGDIAEGYSVSREKKESFPLTVTSAQKNPTAFYLCASSIPGLYSGEQFFGPGTRLTVL.

This sequence joins TRBV29-1 and TRBJ2-1; 7 positions agree with TRBD2. J lost 2 bases, V lost 8 bases, and 9 bases had no gene match. This CDR3 is 14 amino acids long. Per the germline V gene, CDR1 is SQVTM and CDR2 is ANQGSEA. The CDR3 here is CSTAASGAYNEQFF. Written as DNA, the CDR3 is TGCAGCACCGCGGCTAGCGGAGCCTACAATGAGCAGTTCTTC.

The CDR3 sequence is CASSPRRERITEAFF. The CDR3 region has the DNA TGTGCCAGCAGCCCCAGACGGGAACGGATTACTGAAGCTTTCTTT. The chain has TRBV7-6 and TRBJ1-1, with D hard to call. The germline V and J ends were trimmed by 5 bases and 5 bases, with 18 bases remaining between them. The CDR3 has 15 residues. Germline CDR1 SGHVS, CDR2 FNYEAQ. The whole variable domain, filled in from reference TRBV7-6 and TRBJ1-1, reads GAGVSQSPRYKVTKRGQDVALRCDPISGHVSLYWYRQALGQGPEFLTYFNYEAQQDKSGLPNDRFSAERPEGSISTLTIQRTEQRDSAMYRCASSPRRERITEAFFGQGTRLTVV.

This clone was picked up one time. V gene TRBV6-4 combines with J gene TRBJ1-2; the match to TRBD1 covers 8 bases. The junction had 8 bases not matched to a gene; V was cut back by 3 bases and J by 8 bases. The germline V gene has CDR1 MRHNA and CDR2 SNTAGT. The CDR3 loop spans 14 amino acids. This CDR3 reads CASSEWAGGRGYTF. As DNA, the CDR3 is TGTGCCAGCAGTGAATGGGCAGGGGGCCGAGGCTACACCTTC.

The gene calls are TRBV15 and TRBJ2-2; perhaps TRBD1 as D (6 bases). Trimming cost V 0 bases and J 5 bases, with 13 bases left between them. The CDR3 spans 16 residues. The germline CDR1 and CDR2 sequences are LNHNV and YYDKDF (reference sequence). The CDR3 nucleotides read TGTGCCACCAGCAGAGATAAACAGGGAAGGACCGGGGAGCTGTTTTTT. It translates to CATSRDKQGRTGELFF.

The rearrangement links TRBV30 to TRBJ1-4; D uncertain. Germline values: CDR1 GTSNPN, CDR2 SVGIG (reference sequence). Trimming cost V 4 bases and J 4 bases, with 4 bases left between them. The CDR3 totals 11 residues. CDR3 protein: CAWTYNEKLFF. The CDR3, as DNA: TGTGCCTGGACCTATAATGAAAAACTGTTTTTT.

The chain couples TRBV7-7 to TRBJ2-2; 14 bases line up with TRBD2. After removal of 1 base from V and 3 bases from J, the junction contained 13 bases not matched to a gene. The CDR3 totals 21 residues. Germline V CDR1 and CDR2: SSHAT, FNYEAQ (reference sequence). CDR3 DNA: TGTGCCAGCAGCTTAGTCCCGCCGGGACTAGCGGGAGTTAAGGACACCGGGGAGCTGTTTTTT. This codes for CASSLVPPGLAGVKDTGELFF. The full variable domain, in which reference TRBV7-7 and TRBJ2-2 provide the parts outside the CDR3, is GAGVSQSPRYKVTKRGQDVTLRCDPISSHATLYWYQQALGQGPEFLTYFNYEAQPDKSGLPSDRFSAERPEGSISTLTIQRTEQRDSAMYRCASSLVPPGLAGVKDTGELFFGEGSRLTVL.

Points on this clone: At one end the junction does not follow the germline gene, possibly because of a read error. The gene calls are TRBV6-5 and TRBJ2-7; 9 bases line up with TRBD2. Germline V gene lookup returns CDR1 MNHEY and CDR2 SVGAGI. CDR3 length: 11 amino acids. The CDR3 sequence: CASGFPGLADF. In nucleotides, the CDR3 is TGTGCCAGCGGGTTCCCGGGACTAGCTGACTTC.

The chain carries TRBV6-1 and TRBJ2-3; 12 positions agree with TRBD2. From germline, CDR1 is MNHNS and CDR2 SASEGT. V trimming: 1 base; J trimming: 4 bases; junction bases outside the gene matches: 9. The CDR3 covers 18 residues. In DNA, the CDR3 is TGTGCCAGCAGTGAAGAAAGACTAGCGGGAGTAGGTGCAGATACGCAGTATTTT. Translation: CASSEERLAGVGADTQYF.

The rearrangement links TRBV2 to TRBJ1-2; 10 bases match TRBD1. The CDR3 is 11 residues long. Germline-derived CDR1 and CDR2 are SNHLY and FYNNEI. The CDR3, as DNA: TGTGCGGACGGACAGGGGGTTGGCTACACCTTC. It is translated as CADGQGVGYTF.

The V gene is TRBV10-3, the J gene TRBJ1-1; TRBD1 agrees at 8 bases. The ends lost 9 bases at V and 0 bases at J; junction bases unmatched: 3. Germline V gives CDR1 ENHRY, CDR2 SYGVKD. CDR3 length: 13 amino acids. CDR3 coding DNA: TGTGCCATAGGACAGGGAATGAACACTGAAGCTTTCTTT. Encoded protein: CAIGQGMNTEAFF.

The chain employs TRBV28 and TRBJ1-1; weak D call: TRBD1 (5 bases). Germline CDR1 and CDR2: MDHEN and SYDVKM. V lost 3 bases and J 6 bases, leaving 17 bases between the germline ends. The CDR3 is 15 residues long. The CDR3 loop reads CASSFSGSPVAEAFF. For the CDR3, the DNA is TGTGCCAGCAGTTTTTCAGGGTCCCCTGTGGCTGAAGCTTTCTTT.

J is TRBJ2-3 and V is TRBV5-6; possibly TRBD2 for D (5 bases). V was pared by 0 bases and J by 1 base, with 9 bases between. The germline CDR1 and CDR2 sequences are SGHDT and YYEEEE. The CDR3 runs to 15 residues. CDR3 sequence: CASSLGGPGTDTQYF. CDR3 nucleotides: TGTGCCAGCAGCTTGGGCGGGCCAGGCACAGATACGCAGTATTTT.

About this clone: Other DNA sequences in the sample encode the same CDR3. CDR3 amino acids: CASSPNYEQYF. The DNA for the CDR3 is TGTGCCAGCAGTCCAAACTACGAGCAGTACTTC. The chain links TRBV28 to TRBJ2-7; no firm D call. Looked up from germline, CDR1 is MDHEN and CDR2 is SYDVKM. The CDR3 totals 11 residues. V was shortened by 5 bases and J by 3 bases, with 5 bases between the two germline ends.

This clone appeared once. The chain employs TRBV10-3 and TRBJ1-5; D is uncertain. Per germline, CDR1 ENHRY and CDR2 SYGVKD. The CDR3 has 13 residues. Trimming took off 7 bases at V and 3 bases at J, with 10 bases between the two ends. The CDR3 bases are TGTGCCATCACTCAGGCCTACAATCAGCCCCAGCATTTT. This encodes CAITQAYNQPQHF.

The chain uses TRBV21-1 and TRBJ2-2; the table's D gene call, TRBD1, was not cross checked with the DNA. TRBV21-1 is recorded as a pseudogene. The CDR3 loop spans 19 amino acids. In DNA, the CDR3 is TGTGCCAGCAGCAAAGCCCCACCAAACAGGGAGACGGGCACCGGGGAGCTGTTTTTT. Residues: CASSKAPPNRETGTGELFF.

The table lists this clone with a count of one. The gene calls are TRBV5-6 and TRBJ2-7; a possible D gene is TRBD1 (6 bases). Germline V gene lookup returns CDR1 SGHDT and CDR2 YYEEEE. V was cut by 0 bases and J by 2 bases, with 12 bases left in between. The CDR3 runs to 15 residues. CDR3 nucleotide sequence: TGTGCCAGCAGCTTGGAAGGGGGATTCGCCTACGAGCAGTACTTC. Translating gives CASSLEGGFAYEQYF.

The V gene is TRBV10-3, the J gene TRBJ2-7; D perhaps matches TRBD2 (5 bases). In germline, CDR1 is ENHRY, CDR2 SYGVKD. V was pared by 0 bases and J by 9 bases, with 15 bases between. The CDR3 is 14 amino acids. The CDR3 reads CAISESGAAQWQYF. CDR3 nucleotides: TGTGCCATCAGTGAGTCGGGAGCGGCACAGTGGCAGTACTTC.

The chain carries TRBV10-2 and TRBJ1-2; TRBD1 aligns across 7 bases. CDR3 length equals 15 residues. From germline, CDR1 is WSHSY and CDR2 SAAADI. Trimming cost V 6 bases and J 4 bases; bases outside gene matches: 11. This CDR3 reads CASSYRGTAIYGYTF. Written as DNA, the CDR3 is TGCGCCAGCAGCTACCGGGGGACAGCTATCTATGGCTACACCTTC.